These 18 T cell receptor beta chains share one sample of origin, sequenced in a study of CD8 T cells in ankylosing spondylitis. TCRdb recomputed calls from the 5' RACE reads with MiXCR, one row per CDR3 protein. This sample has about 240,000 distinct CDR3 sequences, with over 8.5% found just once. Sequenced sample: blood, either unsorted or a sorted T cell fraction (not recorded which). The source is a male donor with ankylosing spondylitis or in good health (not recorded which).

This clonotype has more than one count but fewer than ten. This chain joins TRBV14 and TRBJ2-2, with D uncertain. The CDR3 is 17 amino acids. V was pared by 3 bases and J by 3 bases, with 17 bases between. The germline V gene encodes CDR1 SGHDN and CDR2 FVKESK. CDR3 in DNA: TGTGCCAGCAGCCACGTATTCGAGACCCCGGACACCGGGGAGCTGTTTTTT. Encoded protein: CASSHVFETPDTGELFF.

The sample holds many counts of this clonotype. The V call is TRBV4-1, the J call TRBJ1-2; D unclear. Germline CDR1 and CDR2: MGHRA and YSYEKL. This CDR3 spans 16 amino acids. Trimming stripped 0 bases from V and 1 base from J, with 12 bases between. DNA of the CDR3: TGCGCCAGCAGCCAAGATCGAACAGTCGATAACTATGGCTACACCTTC. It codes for CASSQDRTVDNYGYTF.

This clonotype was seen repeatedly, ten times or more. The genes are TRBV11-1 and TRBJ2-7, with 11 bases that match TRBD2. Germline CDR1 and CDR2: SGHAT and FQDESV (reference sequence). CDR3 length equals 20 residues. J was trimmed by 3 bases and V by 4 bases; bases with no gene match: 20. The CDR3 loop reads CASSSLERIGTSGKVYEQYF. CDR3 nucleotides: TGTGCCAGCAGCTCGTTGGAGCGTATCGGGACTAGCGGAAAAGTCTACGAGCAGTACTTC.

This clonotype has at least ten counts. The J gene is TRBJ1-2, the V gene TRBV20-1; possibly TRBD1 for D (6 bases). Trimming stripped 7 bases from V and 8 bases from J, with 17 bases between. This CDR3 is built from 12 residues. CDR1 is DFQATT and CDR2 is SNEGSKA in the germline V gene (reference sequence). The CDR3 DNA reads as TGCAGTGGTGGTAGGGCAGGGGACGGCTACACCTTC. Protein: CSGGRAGDGYTF.

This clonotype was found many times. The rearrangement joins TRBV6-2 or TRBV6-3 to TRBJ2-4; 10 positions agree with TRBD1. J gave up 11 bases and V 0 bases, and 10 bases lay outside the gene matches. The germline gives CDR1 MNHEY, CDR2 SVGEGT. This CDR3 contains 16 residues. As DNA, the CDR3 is TGTGCCAGCAGTTACTCGAAGGGACAGGGGTCGGTAGTTCAGTACTTC. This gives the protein CASSYSKGQGSVVQYF.

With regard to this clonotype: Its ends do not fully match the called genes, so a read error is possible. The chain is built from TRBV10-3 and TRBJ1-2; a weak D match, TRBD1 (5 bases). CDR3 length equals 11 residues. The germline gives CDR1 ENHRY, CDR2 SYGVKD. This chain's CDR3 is CAISGEGVLAF. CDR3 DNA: TGTGCCATCAGTGGCGAAGGGGTGCTTGCCTTC.

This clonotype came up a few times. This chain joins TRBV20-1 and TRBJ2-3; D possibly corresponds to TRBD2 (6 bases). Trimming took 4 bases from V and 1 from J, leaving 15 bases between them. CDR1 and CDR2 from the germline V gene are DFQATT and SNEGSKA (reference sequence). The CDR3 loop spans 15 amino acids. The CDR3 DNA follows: TGCAGTGCTAAAGGACTATCTTCGGGCACAGATACGCAGTATTTT. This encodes CSAKGLSSGTDTQYF.

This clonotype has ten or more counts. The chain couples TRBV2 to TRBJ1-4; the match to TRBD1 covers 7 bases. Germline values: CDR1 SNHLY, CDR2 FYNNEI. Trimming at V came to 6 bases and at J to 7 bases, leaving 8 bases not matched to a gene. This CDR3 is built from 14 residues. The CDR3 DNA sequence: TGTGCCAGCAGCTTCCAGGGGGGGAGTGAAAAACTGTTTTTT. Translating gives CASSFQGGSEKLFF.

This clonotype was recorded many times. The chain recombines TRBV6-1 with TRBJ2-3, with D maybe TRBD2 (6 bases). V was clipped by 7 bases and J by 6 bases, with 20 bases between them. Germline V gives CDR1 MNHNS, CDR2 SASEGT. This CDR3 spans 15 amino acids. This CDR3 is CASTPGLWTPDTQYF. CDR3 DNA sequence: TGTGCCAGCACCCCGGGACTCTGGACCCCGGATACGCAGTATTTT.

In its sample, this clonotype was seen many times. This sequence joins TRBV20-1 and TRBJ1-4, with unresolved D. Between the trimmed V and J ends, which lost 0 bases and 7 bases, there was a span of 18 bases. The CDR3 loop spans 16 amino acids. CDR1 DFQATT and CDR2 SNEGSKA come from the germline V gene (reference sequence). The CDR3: CSARDHRASVFEKLFF. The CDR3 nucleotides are TGCAGTGCTAGAGATCATAGGGCGTCGGTATTTGAAAAACTGTTTTTT.

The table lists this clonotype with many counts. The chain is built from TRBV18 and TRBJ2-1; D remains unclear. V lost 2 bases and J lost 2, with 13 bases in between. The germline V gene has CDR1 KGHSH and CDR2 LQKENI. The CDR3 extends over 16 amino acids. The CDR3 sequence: CASSPVNGRTYNEQFF. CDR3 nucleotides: TGTGCCAGCTCACCAGTTAATGGCCGAACCTACAATGAGCAGTTCTTC.

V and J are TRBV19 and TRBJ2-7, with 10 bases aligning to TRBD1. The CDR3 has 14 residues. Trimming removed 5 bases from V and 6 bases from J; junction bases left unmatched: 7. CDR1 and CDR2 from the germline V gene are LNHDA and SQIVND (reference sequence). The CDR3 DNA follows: TGTGCCAGTAGTCTCCGAGACAGGGGGCCCGAGCAGTACTTC. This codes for CASSLRDRGPEQYF. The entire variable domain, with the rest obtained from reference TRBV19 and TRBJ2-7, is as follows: DGGITQSPKYLFRKEGQNVTLSCEQNLNHDAMYWYRQDPGQGLRLIYYSQIVNDFQKGDIAEGYSVSREKKESFPLTVTSAQKNPTAFYLCASSLRDRGPEQYFGPGTRLTVT.

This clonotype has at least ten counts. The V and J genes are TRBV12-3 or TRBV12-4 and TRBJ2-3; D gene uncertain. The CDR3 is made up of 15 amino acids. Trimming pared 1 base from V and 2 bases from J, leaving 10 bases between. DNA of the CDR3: TGTGCCAGCAGTTTAGGAGCTTTCTACACAGATACGCAGTATTTT. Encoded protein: CASSLGAFYTDTQYF.

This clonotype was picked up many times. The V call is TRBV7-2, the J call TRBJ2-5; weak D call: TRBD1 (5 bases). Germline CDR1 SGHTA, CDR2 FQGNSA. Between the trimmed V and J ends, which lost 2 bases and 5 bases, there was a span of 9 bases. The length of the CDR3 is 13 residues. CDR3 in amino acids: CASSLRQGETQYF. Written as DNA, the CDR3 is TGTGCCAGCAGCTTACGGCAGGGTGAGACCCAGTACTTC.

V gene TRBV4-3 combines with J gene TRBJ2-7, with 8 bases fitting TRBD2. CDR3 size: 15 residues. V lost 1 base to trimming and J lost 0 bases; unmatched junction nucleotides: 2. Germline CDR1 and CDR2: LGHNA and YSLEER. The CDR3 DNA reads TGCGCCAGCAGCCAAGTAAGCGGGAGCTCCTACGAGCAGTACTTC. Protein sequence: CASSQVSGSSYEQYF.

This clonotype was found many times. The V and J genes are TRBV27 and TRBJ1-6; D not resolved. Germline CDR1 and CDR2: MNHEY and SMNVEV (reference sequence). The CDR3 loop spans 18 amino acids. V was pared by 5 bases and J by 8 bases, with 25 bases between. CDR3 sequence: CASSQNPRWPKRDSPLHF. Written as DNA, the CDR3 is TGTGCCAGCAGTCAAAACCCTAGATGGCCCAAAAGGGATTCACCCCTCCACTTT.

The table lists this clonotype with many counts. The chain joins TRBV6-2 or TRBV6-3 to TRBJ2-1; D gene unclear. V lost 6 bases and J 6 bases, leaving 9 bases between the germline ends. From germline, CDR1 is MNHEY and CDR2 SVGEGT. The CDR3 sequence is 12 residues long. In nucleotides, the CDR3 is TGTGCCAGCAGCCATCTGACCAATGAGCAGTTCTTC. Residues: CASSHLTNEQFF.

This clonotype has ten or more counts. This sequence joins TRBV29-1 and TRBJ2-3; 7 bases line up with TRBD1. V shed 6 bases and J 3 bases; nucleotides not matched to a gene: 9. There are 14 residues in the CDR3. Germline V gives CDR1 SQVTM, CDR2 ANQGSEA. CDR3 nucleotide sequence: TGCAGCGTGGGGGACAGCGGAGTTACAGATACGCAGTATTTT. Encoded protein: CSVGDSGVTDTQYF.